The 21 T cell receptor beta chains below were found in one sample sequenced in a study of blood T cell repertoires in COVID-19. The method was immunoSEQ multiplex PCR; TCRdb's version includes in-frame clones alone and lacks a portion of them. The data show approximately 59,000 clones, roughly 90% seen once. Sequencing was carried out using peripheral blood. All receptors come from a human donor in a cohort sampled during active COVID-19.

J is TRBJ2-3 and V is TRBV7-2, with D possibly TRBD2 on 5 matching bases. Trimming shortened V by 0 bases and J by 2 bases, and 15 bases separated the two germline ends. CDR3 length equals 17 residues. Germline CDR1 reads SGHTA; CDR2 reads FQGNSA. The CDR3 is CASSLALMAGPTDTQYF. Written as DNA, the CDR3 is TGTGCCAGCAGCTTAGCGCTTATGGCGGGCCCCACAGATACGCAGTATTTT.

The rearrangement links TRBV18 to TRBJ1-4, with 7 bases that match TRBD1. Per germline, CDR1 KGHSH and CDR2 LQKENI. The CDR3 is made up of 15 amino acids. V lost 0 bases, J lost 8 bases, and 6 bases stayed unmatched. DNA of the CDR3: TGTGCCAGCTCACCACCGGAGGGGGCGAGGGAAAAACTGTTTTTT. This gives the protein CASSPPEGAREKLFF.

A remark on this clone: One junction end disagrees with the germline gene, perhaps due to a read error. This chain connects TRBV3-1 (or the pseudogene TRBV3-2) to TRBJ1-2; a possible D gene is TRBD1 (5 bases). Per germline, CDR1 LGHDT and CDR2 YNNKEL (reference sequence). The CDR3 runs to 15 residues. CDR3 coding DNA: TGTGCCAGCAGCCAGCAGGACATCTCTAATTATGGCTACACCTTC. Translated: CASSQQDISNYGYTF.

Concerning this clone itself: One end of the junction fails to match germline, which may point to a read error. The chain has TRBV6-2 or TRBV6-3 and TRBJ1-2; tentative D call: TRBD1 (5 bases). The CDR3 length is 16 residues. Germline-derived CDR1 and CDR2 are MNHEY and SVGEGT. The CDR3 region is CAGSPRRDSRRYGYTF. For the CDR3, the DNA is TGTGCCGGCAGCCCTAGGAGGGACTCCAGGCGGTATGGCTACACCTTC.

This chain uses TRBV25-1 with TRBJ2-1; the D gene is possibly TRBD1 (6 bases). Per the germline V gene, CDR1 is MGHDK and CDR2 is SYGVNS. The CDR3 has 14 residues. The ends were cut back, 6 bases at V and 2 bases at J, with 11 bases in the middle. CDR3 in DNA: TGTGCCAGCAGGGACAGCCAAACCTACAATGAGCAGTTCTTC. It codes for CASRDSQTYNEQFF.

This chain connects TRBV7-8 to TRBJ1-2; D call uncertain. This CDR3 is built from 14 residues. V shed 3 bases and J shed 8 bases, with 16 bases lying between them. CDR1 is SGHVS, CDR2 FQNEAQ, per germline. The CDR3, as DNA: TGTGCCAGCAGCTTTGAGGCAGCCACTGGAGGCTACACCTTC. It specifies CASSFEAATGGYTF.

V usage is TRBV5-4 and J usage is TRBJ2-5, with D perhaps matching TRBD1 (5 bases). Between the trimmed V and J ends, which lost 1 base and 4 bases, there was a span of 8 bases. Germline V lookup: CDR1 SGHNT, CDR2 YYREEE (reference sequence). This CDR3 is 13 amino acids long. The DNA for the CDR3 is TGTGCCAGCAGCTTGTTAGGGGCAGAGACCCAGTACTTC. Its translation is CASSLLGAETQYF.

This clone was counted once. The rearrangement uses TRBV11-2 and TRBJ2-3; maybe TRBD2 (5 bases). CDR1 is SGHAT, CDR2 FQNNGV, per germline. The germline V and J ends were trimmed by 5 bases and 0 bases, with 21 bases remaining between them. The CDR3 is 18 residues long. For the CDR3, the DNA is TGTGCCAGCAGCCCCCCCCACTATCGGACGGGGAGCACAGATACGCAGTATTTT. Its protein product is CASSPPHYRTGSTDTQYF.

The chain employs TRBV25-1 and TRBJ2-7; weak D call: TRBD1 (6 bases). The germline V gene has CDR1 MGHDK and CDR2 SYGVNS. The V end lost 3 bases, the J end lost 4 bases, and 16 bases lay between the germline ends. This CDR3 region has 15 residues. The chain's CDR3 is CASSDVGQGYYEQYF. CDR3 sequence (DNA): TGTGCCAGCAGTGATGTGGGGCAGGGGTATTACGAGCAGTACTTC.

The CDR3 spells CASRGTSGPYEQYF. The CDR3, as DNA: TGTGCCAGCAGGGGGACTAGCGGACCCTACGAGCAGTACTTC. This chain joins TRBV28 and TRBJ2-7; 11 positions agree with TRBD2. Losses at the gene ends were 6 bases for V and 2 bases for J; bases not matched to a gene: 3. The CDR3 spans 14 residues. Germline lookup yields CDR1 MDHEN and CDR2 SYDVKM.

The CDR3 region has the DNA TGTGCCAGCAGCAAACAGGGAGAGACCCAGTACTTC. This translates into CASSKQGETQYF. The rearrangement joins TRBV27 to TRBJ2-5, with D tentatively TRBD1 (6 bases). Germline V CDR1 and CDR2: MNHEY, SMNVEV (reference sequence). The CDR3 runs 12 residues. V was trimmed by 6 bases and J by 4 bases, leaving 9 bases between them.

The chain has TRBV6-5 and TRBJ2-3; 8 bases fit TRBD2. The CDR3 is 15 residues long. CDR1 is MNHEY and CDR2 is SVGAGI in the germline V gene. Trimming at V came to 4 bases and at J to 8 bases, leaving 11 bases not matched to a gene. CDR3 sequence: CASSFGGASQLTQYF. The CDR3 region has the DNA TGTGCCAGCAGTTTCGGGGGGGCAAGTCAGCTTACGCAGTATTTT.

The chain has TRBV13 and TRBJ2-5; 8 bases are shared with TRBD2. Germline trimming cut 5 bases from V and 2 bases from J; bases unmatched to any gene: 10. There are 16 residues in the CDR3. The V gene's germline CDR1 is PRHDT and CDR2 FYEKMQ (reference sequence). CDR3 loop: CASSQRSGGPQETQYF. Here the CDR3 DNA reads TGTGCCAGCAGCCAGAGGAGCGGGGGCCCTCAAGAGACCCAGTACTTC.

The DNA for the CDR3 is TGCGCCAGCGCAGGGGGGCTCATAGACTACGAGCAGTACTTC. This gives the protein CASAGGLIDYEQYF. This chain joins TRBV5-1 and TRBJ2-7, with D tentatively TRBD1 (7 bases). This CDR3 region has 14 residues. Trimming shortened V by 7 bases and J by 3 bases, and 17 bases separated the two germline ends. Germline CDR1 SGHRS, CDR2 YFSETQ. Full variable domain (rest looked up from reference TRBV5-1 and TRBJ2-7): KAGVTQTPRYLIKTRGQQVTLSCSPISGHRSVSWYQQTPGQGLQFLFEYFSETQRNKGNFPGRFSGRQFSNSRSEMNVSTLELGDSALYLCASAGGLIDYEQYFGPGTRLTVT.

V is TRBV3-1 (or the pseudogene TRBV3-2) and J is TRBJ2-7, with 12 bases aligning to TRBD1. The CDR3 has 15 amino acids. Germline V gene sequence: CDR1 LGHDT, CDR2 YNNKEL (reference sequence). Germline trimming cut 4 bases from V and 6 bases from J; bases unmatched to any gene: 7. CDR3 loop: CASSLPGQGAIEQYF. In nucleotides, the CDR3 is TGTGCCAGCAGCCTCCCGGGACAGGGGGCTATCGAGCAGTACTTC.

This chain connects TRBV9 to TRBJ2-1; 7 bases line up with TRBD2. Germline CDR1 SGDLS, CDR2 YYNGEE. The CDR3 runs 15 residues. Unmatched junction bases numbered 3, after V lost 3 bases and J lost 0 bases. The CDR3 nucleotides are TGTGCCAGCAGCGATTGGGGGGGCTCCTACAATGAGCAGTTCTTC. This gives the protein CASSDWGGSYNEQFF.

The gene calls are TRBV6-5 and TRBJ2-7; 10 bases line up with TRBD1. V was clipped by 3 bases and J by 1 base; unmatched bases: 6. This CDR3 region has 16 residues. CDR1 is MNHEY, CDR2 SVGAGI, per germline. DNA for the CDR3: TGTGCCAGCAGTTATAGGGACAGGGGTATTTCCTACGAGCAGTACTTC. Its translation is CASSYRDRGISYEQYF.

The chain recombines TRBV19 with TRBJ2-5; TRBD1 is a possible D gene (5 bases). The V gene lost 3 bases and the J gene lost 4 bases, with 18 bases spanning the gap. The CDR3 has 16 amino acids. Looked up from germline, CDR1 is LNHDA and CDR2 is SQIVND (reference sequence). CDR3 nucleotides: TGTGCCAGTAGTATTGGTCTACACAGGATTGTAGAGACCCAGTACTTC. Amino acid sequence: CASSIGLHRIVETQYF.

The CDR3 region has the DNA TGTGCCAGCTCCCCTCAGGGGACAGAAGTTAACTATGGCTACACCTTC. Translated, it gives CASSPQGTEVNYGYTF. The chain has TRBV18 and TRBJ1-2; 7 nucleotides agree with TRBD1. Looked up from germline, CDR1 is KGHSH and CDR2 is LQKENI. There are 16 residues in the CDR3. V shed 6 bases, J shed 1 base, and the junction held 11 bases outside the gene matches. Using reference TRBV18 and TRBJ1-2 for the parts outside the CDR3, the full variable domain is NAGVMQNPRHLVRRRGQEARLRCSPMKGHSHVYWYRQLPEEGLKFMVYLQKENIIDESGMPKERFSAEFPKEGPSILRIQQVVRGDSAAYFCASSPQGTEVNYGYTFGSGTRLTVV.

This chain links TRBV6-2 or TRBV6-3 with TRBJ2-7; D unclear. The CDR3 covers 11 residues. V lost 6 bases to trimming and J lost 3 bases, with 6 bases between them. Germline values: CDR1 MNHEY, CDR2 SVGEGT. Here the CDR3 DNA reads TGTGCCAGCAGCTCGTTCTACGAGCAGTACTTC. The encoded protein is CASSSFYEQYF.

The V call is TRBV4-2, the J call TRBJ1-1, with 8 bases fitting TRBD1. This CDR3 is built from 17 residues. The V segment lost 3 bases and the J segment 1 base; nucleotides outside the gene matches: 10. Germline assignment: CDR1 LGHNA and CDR2 YNFKEQ. The chain's CDR3 is CASSHYAGGQGNTEAFF. The CDR3 coding sequence is TGTGCCAGCAGCCATTACGCCGGTGGACAGGGGAACACTGAAGCTTTCTTT.